The source of this TCR beta chain is a study of T cells in Graves' hyperthyroidism and ophthalmopathy. Study observations and caveats: A 13 V-J signature model discriminated ophthalmopathy versus stable hyperthyroidism.

Duration under 3 months, a NOSPECS grade of at least 4, and a Clinical Activity Score of at least 3 characterized the ophthalmopathy patients. Diagnostic assessment was based on clinical symptoms, serum thyroxine and TRAb, thyroid ultrasound and orbital computed tomography. The authors obtained PBMCs from 7.5 to 10 ml of fresh peripheral blood. This clonotype showed up many times. Its target is unknown. The CDR3 regions of TCR beta were amplified from RNA transcripts. First-round RT-PCR of the TCR CDR3 relied on the HTBI primer set. A single record per CDR3 protein comes from TCRdb applying MiXCR to the multiplex PCR reads. The table lists approximately 300,000 distinct CDR3 sequences, more than 15% of them singletons. The V gene lost 5 bases and the J gene lost 2 bases, with 13 bases spanning the gap. The CDR3 covers 14 residues. From germline, CDR1 is SGHAT and CDR2 FQNNGV.

The V and J genes are TRBV11-2 and TRBJ2-7; D perhaps matches TRBD2 (6 bases). Sequencing was performed on blood. The sequence was collected from a woman aged 55 to 70 with Graves' ophthalmopathy. CDR3: CASSPRGGTYEQYF. CDR3 bases: TGTGCCAGCAGCCCCCGTGGGGGGACCTACGAGCAGTACTTC.